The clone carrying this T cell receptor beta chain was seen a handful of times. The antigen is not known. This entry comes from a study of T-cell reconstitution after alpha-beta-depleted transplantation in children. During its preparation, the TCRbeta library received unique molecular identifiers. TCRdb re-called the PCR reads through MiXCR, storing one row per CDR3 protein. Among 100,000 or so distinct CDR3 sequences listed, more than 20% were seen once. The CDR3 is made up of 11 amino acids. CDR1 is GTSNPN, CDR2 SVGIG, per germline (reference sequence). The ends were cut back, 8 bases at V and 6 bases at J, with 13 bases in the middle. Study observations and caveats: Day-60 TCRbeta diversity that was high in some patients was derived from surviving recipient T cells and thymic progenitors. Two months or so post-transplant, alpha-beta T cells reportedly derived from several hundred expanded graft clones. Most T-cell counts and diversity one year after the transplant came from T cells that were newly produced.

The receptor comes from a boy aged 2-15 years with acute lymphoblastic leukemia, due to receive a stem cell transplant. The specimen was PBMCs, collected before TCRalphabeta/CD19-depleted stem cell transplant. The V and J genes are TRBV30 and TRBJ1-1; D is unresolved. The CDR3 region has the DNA TGTGCCGGAACGTGGTGGGCTGAAGCTTTCTTT. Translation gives CAGTWWAEAFF.